This T cell receptor beta chain was obtained from a study of post-analysis software for immune sequencing data. Findings and limits, study-wide: TRBV5-6, TRBV5-1 and TRBV20-1 belonged to a set of roughly 5 TRBV segments that were more frequent in patients than controls. Samples from a shared batch, those prepared together, strongly co-clustered by F measure.

Concerning this clonotype itself: What it recognizes is unknown.

Included in the TCR beta cDNA libraries were unique molecular identifiers. TCRdb passed the PCR reads through MiXCR, listing each CDR3 protein once. The sample includes more than 500,000 distinct CDR3 sequences, around a third of them seen just once. The V gene lost 5 bases and the J gene lost 0 bases, with 17 bases spanning the gap. Germline CDR1 reads MNHEY; CDR2 reads SMNVEV (reference sequence). The CDR3 covers 16 residues. Input material: blood. The TCR comes from a girl younger than 18 with multiple sclerosis. The J gene is TRBJ2-7, the V gene TRBV27; possibly TRBD1 for D (6 bases). The CDR3 DNA follows: TGTGCCAGCAGTCCGTATACAGGGTCCAGCTCCTACGAGCAGTACTTC. The encoded protein is CASSPYTGSSSYEQYF.